This T cell receptor (beta chain) was recorded in a study of tumor-infiltrating lymphocytes in primary liver carcinoma. The wider study: Patients were men and women aged 30 to 69 years. Findings and limits, study-wide: Reduced overlap was seen in tumor-adjacent and tumor-blood pairs versus tumor region pairs. It was in tumors, not blood, that the top-250-clone fraction was significantly higher (p = 0.039).

Co-extraction yielded RNA and DNA from roughly 21-30 mg of unsorted bulk tissue. Enrolled patients were chronically infected with HBV and treatment-naive. In this sample, this clonotype turned up a few times. Its antigen is undetermined. One junction end disagrees with the germline gene, perhaps due to a read error. The germline V gene has CDR1 SQVTM and CDR2 ANQGSEA. CDR3 size: 13 residues. TCR beta cDNA was prepared out of roughly 490 ng total RNA by means of a constant-region primer. Libraries covering TCR beta were generated through three nested multiplex PCR rounds (using a slightly modified ARM-PCR). The first two PCR rounds, nine to ten cycles each, used TRBV1-TRBV30 forward primers and a C-beta reverse primer. TCRdb recomputed calls from the multiplex PCR reads with MiXCR, one row per CDR3 protein. The sample records approximately 53,000 distinct CDR3 sequences, about 77% being singletons.

The chain employs TRBV29-1 and TRBJ1-2, with D tentatively TRBD1 (6 bases). The specimen sequenced was liver tumor tissue from sampling region 5. Subset of the sample: tumor region T5, tumor centre. This TCR was recovered from a man between 35 and 55 years old with primary liver carcinoma and hepatitis B virus infection. The CDR3 coding sequence is TGCAGCGTCGGGGGCAGGGAAAACTATGGTTACATCTTC. This gives the protein CSVGGRENYGYIF.